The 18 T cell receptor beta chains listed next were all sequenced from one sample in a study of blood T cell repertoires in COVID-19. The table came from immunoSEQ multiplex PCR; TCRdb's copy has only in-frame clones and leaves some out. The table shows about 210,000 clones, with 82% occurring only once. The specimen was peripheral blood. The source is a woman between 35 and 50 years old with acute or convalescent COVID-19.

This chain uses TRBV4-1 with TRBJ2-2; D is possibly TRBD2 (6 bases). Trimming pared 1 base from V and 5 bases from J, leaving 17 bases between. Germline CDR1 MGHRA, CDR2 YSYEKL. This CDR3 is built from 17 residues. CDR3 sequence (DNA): TGCGCCAGCAGCCAAGTTTCGGGTGGAGGGTGGACCGGGGAGCTGTTTTTT. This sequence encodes CASSQVSGGGWTGELFF.

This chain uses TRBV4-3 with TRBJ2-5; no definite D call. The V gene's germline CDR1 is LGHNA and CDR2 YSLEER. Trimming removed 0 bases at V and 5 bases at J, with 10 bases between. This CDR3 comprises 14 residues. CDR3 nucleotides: TGCGCCAGCAGCCAAGATACGGGTACGGAGACCCAGTACTTC. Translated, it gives CASSQDTGTETQYF.

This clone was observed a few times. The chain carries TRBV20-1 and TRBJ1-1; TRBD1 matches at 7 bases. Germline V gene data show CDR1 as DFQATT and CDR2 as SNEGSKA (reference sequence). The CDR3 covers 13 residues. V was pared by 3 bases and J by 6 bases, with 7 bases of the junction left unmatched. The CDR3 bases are TGCAGTGCTAGTTTAGGGGGCTGGTCTGAAGCTTTCTTT. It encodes CSASLGGWSEAFF.

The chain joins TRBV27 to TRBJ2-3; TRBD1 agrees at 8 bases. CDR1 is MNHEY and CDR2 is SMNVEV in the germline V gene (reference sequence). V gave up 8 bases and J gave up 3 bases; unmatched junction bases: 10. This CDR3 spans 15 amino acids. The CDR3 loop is CASRQGQAWTDTQYF. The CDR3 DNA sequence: TGTGCCAGCCGACAGGGACAGGCGTGGACAGATACGCAGTATTTT.

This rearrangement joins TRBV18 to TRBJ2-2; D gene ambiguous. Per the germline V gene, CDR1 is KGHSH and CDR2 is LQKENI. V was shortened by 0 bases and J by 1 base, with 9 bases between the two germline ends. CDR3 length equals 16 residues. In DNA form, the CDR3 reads TGTGCCAGCTCACCACCTGAGAGATTGAACACCGGGGAGCTGTTTTTT. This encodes CASSPPERLNTGELFF.

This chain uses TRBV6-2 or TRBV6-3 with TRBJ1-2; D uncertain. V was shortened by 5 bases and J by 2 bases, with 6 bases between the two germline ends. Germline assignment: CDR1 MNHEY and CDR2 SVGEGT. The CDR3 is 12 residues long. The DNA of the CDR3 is TGTGCCAGCAGTGCCGCGAACTATGGCTACACCTTC. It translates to CASSAANYGYTF.

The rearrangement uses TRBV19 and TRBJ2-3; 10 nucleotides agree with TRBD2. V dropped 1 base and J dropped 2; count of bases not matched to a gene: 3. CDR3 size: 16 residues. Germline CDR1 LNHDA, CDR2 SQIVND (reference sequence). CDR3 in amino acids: CASSIGTSGFTDTQYF. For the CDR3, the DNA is TGTGCCAGTAGTATAGGGACTAGCGGCTTCACAGATACGCAGTATTTT.

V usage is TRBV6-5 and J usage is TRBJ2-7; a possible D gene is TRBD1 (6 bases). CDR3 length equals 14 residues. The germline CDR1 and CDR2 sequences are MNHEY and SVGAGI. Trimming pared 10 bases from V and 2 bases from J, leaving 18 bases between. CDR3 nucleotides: TGTGCCACGACCGGACAGTCCCGAACCTACGAGCAGTACTTC. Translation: CATTGQSRTYEQYF.

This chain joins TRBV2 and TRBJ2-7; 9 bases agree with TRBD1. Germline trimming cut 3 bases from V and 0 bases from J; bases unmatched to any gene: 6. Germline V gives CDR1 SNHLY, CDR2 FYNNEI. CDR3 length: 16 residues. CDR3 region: CASSDRGTGLSYEQYF. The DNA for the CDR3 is TGTGCCAGCAGTGACCGCGGGACAGGGCTCTCCTACGAGCAGTACTTC.

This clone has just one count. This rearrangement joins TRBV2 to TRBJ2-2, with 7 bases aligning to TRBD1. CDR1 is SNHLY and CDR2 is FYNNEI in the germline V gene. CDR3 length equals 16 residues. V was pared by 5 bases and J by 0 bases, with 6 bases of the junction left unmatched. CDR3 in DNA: TGTGCCAGCAGTCTCGGACAGGAACCGAACACCGGGGAGCTGTTTTTT. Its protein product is CASSLGQEPNTGELFF.

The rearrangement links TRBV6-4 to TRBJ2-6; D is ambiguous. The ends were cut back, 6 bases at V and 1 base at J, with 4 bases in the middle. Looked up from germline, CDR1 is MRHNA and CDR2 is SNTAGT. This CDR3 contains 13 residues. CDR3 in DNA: TGTGCCAGCAGGACATCTGGGGCCAACGTCCTGACTTTC. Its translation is CASRTSGANVLTF.

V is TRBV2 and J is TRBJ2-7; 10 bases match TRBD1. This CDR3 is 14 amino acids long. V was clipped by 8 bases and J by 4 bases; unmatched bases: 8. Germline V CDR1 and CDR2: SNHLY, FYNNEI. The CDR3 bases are TGTGCCAGCCGACAGGGGGCAGGGACTTACGAGCAGTACTTC. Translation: CASRQGAGTYEQYF.

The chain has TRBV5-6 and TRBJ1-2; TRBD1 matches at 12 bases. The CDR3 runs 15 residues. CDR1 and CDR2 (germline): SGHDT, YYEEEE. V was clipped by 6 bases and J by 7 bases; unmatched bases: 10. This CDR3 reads CASIGRGQGATGYTF. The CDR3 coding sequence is TGTGCCAGCATCGGGCGGGGACAGGGGGCCACTGGCTACACCTTC.

The CDR3 loop reads CASSEPTGRNTIYF. The CDR3 DNA reads TGTGCCAGCAGTGAACCCACAGGGAGAAACACCATATATTTT. The J gene is TRBJ1-3, the V gene TRBV2, with D perhaps matching TRBD1 (6 bases). Between the trimmed V and J ends, which lost 2 bases and 5 bases, there was a span of 10 bases. There are 14 residues in the CDR3. Germline values: CDR1 SNHLY, CDR2 FYNNEI.

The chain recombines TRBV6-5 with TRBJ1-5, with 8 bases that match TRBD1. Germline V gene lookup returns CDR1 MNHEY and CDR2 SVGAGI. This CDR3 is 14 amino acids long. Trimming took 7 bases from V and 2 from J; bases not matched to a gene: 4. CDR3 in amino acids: CASILTGGNQPQHF. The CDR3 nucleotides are TGTGCCAGCATCCTGACAGGGGGCAATCAGCCCCAGCATTTT.

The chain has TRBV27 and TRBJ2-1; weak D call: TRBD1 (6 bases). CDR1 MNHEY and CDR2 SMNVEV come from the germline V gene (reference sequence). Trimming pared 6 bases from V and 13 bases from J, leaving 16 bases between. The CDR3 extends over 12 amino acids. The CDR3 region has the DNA TGTGCCAGCAGCGAGTCCCGGGACAAACAGTTCTTC. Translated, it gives CASSESRDKQFF.

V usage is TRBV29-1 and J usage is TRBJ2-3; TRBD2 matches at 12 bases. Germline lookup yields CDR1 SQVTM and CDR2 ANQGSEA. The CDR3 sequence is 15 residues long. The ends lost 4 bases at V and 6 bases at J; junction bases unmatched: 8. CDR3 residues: CSVVGLAGGPDTQYF. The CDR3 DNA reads TGCAGCGTTGTAGGCCTAGCGGGAGGGCCTGATACGCAGTATTTT.

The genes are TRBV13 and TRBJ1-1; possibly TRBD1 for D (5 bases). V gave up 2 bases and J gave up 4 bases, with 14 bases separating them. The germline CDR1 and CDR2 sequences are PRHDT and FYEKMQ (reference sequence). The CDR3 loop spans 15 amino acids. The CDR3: CASSLPPGMGTEAFF. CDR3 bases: TGTGCCAGCAGCTTACCTCCAGGGATGGGCACTGAAGCTTTCTTT.